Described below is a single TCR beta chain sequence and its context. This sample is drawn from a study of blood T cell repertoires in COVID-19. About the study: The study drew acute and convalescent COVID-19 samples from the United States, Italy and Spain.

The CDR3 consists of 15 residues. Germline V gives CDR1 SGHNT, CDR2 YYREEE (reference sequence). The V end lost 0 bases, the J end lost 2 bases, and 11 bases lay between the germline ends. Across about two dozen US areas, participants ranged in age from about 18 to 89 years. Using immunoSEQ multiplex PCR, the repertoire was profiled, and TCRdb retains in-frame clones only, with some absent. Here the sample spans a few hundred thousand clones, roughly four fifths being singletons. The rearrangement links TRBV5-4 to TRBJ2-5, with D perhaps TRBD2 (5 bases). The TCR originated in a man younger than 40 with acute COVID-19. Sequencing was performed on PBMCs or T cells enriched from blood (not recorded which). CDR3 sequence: CASSLGQSGQETQYF. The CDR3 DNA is TGTGCCAGCAGCTTGGGACAATCGGGGCAAGAGACCCAGTACTTC.